This passage covers 18 T cell receptor beta chains from one sample sequenced in a study of OX40 agonist ivuxolimab in advanced cancers. TCRdb keeps only in-frame clones here, not all; method: immunoSEQ multiplex PCR. The top ten hold roughly 0.45% of the sample, which has roughly 60,000 clones, 80% to 95% seen once. The specimen comprised CD4+ or CD8+ T cells sorted from blood, sampled in a trial of the OX40 agonist ivuxolimab. These TCRs come from an adult with an advanced solid tumor such as melanoma, head and neck, liver or kidney cancer.

V gene TRBV5-1 combines with J gene TRBJ2-6, with a tentative D call TRBD2 (5 bases). The CDR3 spans 14 residues. Looked up from germline, CDR1 is SGHRS and CDR2 is YFSETQ. The V gene lost 5 bases and the J gene lost 2 bases, with 8 bases spanning the gap. As DNA, the CDR3 is TGCGCCAGCAGGGCGGGTGCTGGGGCCAACGTCCTGACTTTC. It yields the protein CASRAGAGANVLTF.

V gene TRBV2 combines with J gene TRBJ2-6; unclear D gene. CDR3 length equals 14 residues. The V end lost 8 bases, the J end lost 2 bases, and 10 bases lay between the germline ends. Germline loops: CDR1 SNHLY, CDR2 FYNNEI. Here the CDR3 reads CASGARTGANVLTF. DNA for the CDR3: TGTGCCAGCGGAGCCAGAACTGGGGCCAACGTCCTGACTTTC.

The gene calls are TRBV6-5 and TRBJ1-2; 11 nucleotides match TRBD1. This CDR3 spans 16 amino acids. Losses at the gene ends were 4 bases for V and 4 bases for J; bases not matched to a gene: 8. CDR1 is MNHEY and CDR2 is SVGAGI in the germline V gene. This chain's CDR3 is CASSLETGQGVYGYTF. As DNA, the CDR3 is TGTGCCAGCAGTTTGGAGACGGGACAGGGGGTCTATGGCTACACCTTC.

The chain joins TRBV7-9 to TRBJ2-7; D possibly corresponds to TRBD1 (6 bases). Per germline, CDR1 SEHNR and CDR2 FQNEAQ (reference sequence). V was pared by 6 bases and J by 5 bases, with 14 bases between. This CDR3 is 13 amino acids long. The DNA for the CDR3 is TGTGCCAGCAGTTGGGACATTGACGACGAGCAGTACTTC. Amino acid sequence: CASSWDIDDEQYF.

This chain connects TRBV25-1 to TRBJ2-5; 7 bases align to TRBD1. Germline lookup yields CDR1 MGHDK and CDR2 SYGVNS. V shed 5 bases and J 0 bases; nucleotides not matched to a gene: 6. The CDR3 covers 15 residues. The CDR3 is CASSRGRGYQETQYF. CDR3 DNA sequence: TGTGCCAGCAGTCGCGGCAGGGGGTACCAAGAGACCCAGTACTTC.

This chain links TRBV14 with TRBJ2-1; D not certain. V lost 2 bases and J lost 0, with 14 bases in between. The CDR3 has 17 residues. Germline V lookup: CDR1 SGHDN, CDR2 FVKESK. CDR3 in amino acids: CASSQYSRPGSYNEQFF. In DNA, the CDR3 is TGTGCCAGCAGCCAATATAGTCGACCCGGCTCCTACAATGAGCAGTTCTTC.

The CDR3 DNA follows: TGTGCCAGTAGTAGCCCGGGATCCTACGAGCAGTACTTC. It yields the protein CASSSPGSYEQYF. The chain links TRBV19 to TRBJ2-7; D may be TRBD2 (5 bases). The CDR3 extends over 13 amino acids. In germline, CDR1 is LNHDA, CDR2 SQIVND (reference sequence). Trimming cost V 4 bases and J 1 base, with 8 bases left between them.

The chain recombines TRBV9 with TRBJ2-2, with TRBD2 matching over 11 bases. This CDR3 comprises 18 residues. CDR1 is SGDLS, CDR2 YYNGEE, per germline. The ends lost 4 bases at V and 1 base at J; junction bases unmatched: 9. CDR3 sequence (DNA): TGTGCCAGCAGCACCCGAACTAGCGGGAGATTGAACACCGGGGAGCTGTTTTTT. It codes for CASSTRTSGRLNTGELFF.

This chain joins TRBV18 and TRBJ1-5; D remains unclear. Germline V gene lookup returns CDR1 KGHSH and CDR2 LQKENI. The CDR3 has 14 amino acids. Trimming stripped 5 bases from V and 0 bases from J, with 8 bases between. CDR3 in DNA: TGTGCCAGCTCAGGGCAGGATAGCAATCAGCCCCAGCATTTT. It is translated as CASSGQDSNQPQHF.

This chain links TRBV19 with TRBJ2-5; D is unclear. Germline V gene sequence: CDR1 LNHDA, CDR2 SQIVND (reference sequence). The V end was cut by 1 base, the J end by 3 bases, with 3 bases between. This CDR3 spans 12 amino acids. Here the CDR3 reads CASSIAKETQYF. CDR3 in DNA: TGTGCCAGTAGTATAGCGAAAGAGACCCAGTACTTC.

V usage is TRBV14 and J usage is TRBJ1-4; 8 positions agree with TRBD1. The CDR3 length is 13 residues. After removal of 5 bases from V and 8 bases from J, the junction contained 4 bases not matched to a gene. Germline assignment: CDR1 SGHDN and CDR2 FVKESK. For the CDR3, the DNA is TGTGCCAGCAGCTACCGACAGGGGGAAAAACTGTTTTTT. It translates to CASSYRQGEKLFF.

The rearrangement uses TRBV27 and TRBJ2-1; no firm D call. V lost 3 bases and J lost 5, with 8 bases in between. Germline V CDR1 and CDR2: MNHEY, SMNVEV (reference sequence). The CDR3 has 13 residues. For the CDR3, the DNA is TGTGCCAGCAGTTTGTATAGAGACAATGAGCAGTTCTTC. Protein product: CASSLYRDNEQFF.

The chain joins TRBV7-9 to TRBJ2-1; 10 bases are shared with TRBD2. V shed 1 base and J 6 bases; nucleotides not matched to a gene: 3. Germline V gives CDR1 SEHNR, CDR2 FQNEAQ (reference sequence). The CDR3 extends over 15 amino acids. Written as DNA, the CDR3 is TGTGCCAGCAGCTTAGGAGCGGGAGGGCCCAATGAGCAGTTCTTC. The encoded protein is CASSLGAGGPNEQFF.

The J gene is TRBJ1-1, the V gene TRBV5-8; tentative D call: TRBD1 (6 bases). Germline V CDR1 and CDR2: SGHTS, YDEGEE. Between the trimmed V and J ends, which lost 5 bases and 11 bases, there was a span of 25 bases. The CDR3 spans 15 residues. The CDR3 spells CASSPARRGRGGAFF. The CDR3 DNA reads as TGTGCCAGCAGTCCTGCTAGACGGGGGCGAGGTGGGGCTTTCTTT.

The chain has TRBV27 and TRBJ2-3; D is possibly TRBD1 (6 bases). V was trimmed by 4 bases and J by 3 bases, leaving 14 bases between them. CDR3 size: 15 residues. Germline assignment: CDR1 MNHEY and CDR2 SMNVEV (reference sequence). This chain's CDR3 is CASSWTTRGTDTQYF. Written as DNA, the CDR3 is TGTGCCAGCAGTTGGACAACGAGGGGGACAGATACGCAGTATTTT.

This chain uses TRBV7-7 with TRBJ2-5, with D unclear. The CDR3 covers 15 residues. Trimming shortened V by 4 bases and J by 1 base, and 13 bases separated the two germline ends. Per germline, CDR1 SSHAT and CDR2 FNYEAQ (reference sequence). This chain's CDR3 is CASSSGPGAQETQYF. Here the CDR3 DNA reads TGTGCCAGCAGCTCCGGGCCAGGAGCCCAAGAGACCCAGTACTTC.

The rearrangement joins TRBV7-9 to TRBJ2-2; D unclear. V lost 1 base, J lost 0 bases, and 6 bases lay in between. The CDR3 sequence is 15 residues long. Per germline, CDR1 SEHNR and CDR2 FQNEAQ (reference sequence). CDR3 in amino acids: CASSLVGSNTGELFF. CDR3 coding DNA: TGTGCCAGCAGCTTAGTCGGGTCGAACACCGGGGAGCTGTTTTTT.

This clone was counted once. V is TRBV5-4 and J is TRBJ2-2, with a possible D match to TRBD1 (5 bases). The CDR3 loop spans 14 amino acids. Deletions cut 0 bases from V and 6 bases from J, with 9 bases between. Per the germline V gene, CDR1 is SGHNT and CDR2 is YYREEE (reference sequence). The CDR3 is CASSLVSRAGELFF. The CDR3 nucleotides are TGTGCCAGCAGCTTGGTTAGCAGGGCCGGGGAGCTGTTTTTT. The full variable domain, completed using reference TRBV5-4 and TRBJ2-2, is ETGVTQSPTHLIKTRGQQVTLRCSSQSGHNTVSWYQQALGQGPQFIFQYYREEENGRGNFPPRFSGLQFPNYSSELNVNALELDDSALYLCASSLVSRAGELFFGEGSRLTVL.